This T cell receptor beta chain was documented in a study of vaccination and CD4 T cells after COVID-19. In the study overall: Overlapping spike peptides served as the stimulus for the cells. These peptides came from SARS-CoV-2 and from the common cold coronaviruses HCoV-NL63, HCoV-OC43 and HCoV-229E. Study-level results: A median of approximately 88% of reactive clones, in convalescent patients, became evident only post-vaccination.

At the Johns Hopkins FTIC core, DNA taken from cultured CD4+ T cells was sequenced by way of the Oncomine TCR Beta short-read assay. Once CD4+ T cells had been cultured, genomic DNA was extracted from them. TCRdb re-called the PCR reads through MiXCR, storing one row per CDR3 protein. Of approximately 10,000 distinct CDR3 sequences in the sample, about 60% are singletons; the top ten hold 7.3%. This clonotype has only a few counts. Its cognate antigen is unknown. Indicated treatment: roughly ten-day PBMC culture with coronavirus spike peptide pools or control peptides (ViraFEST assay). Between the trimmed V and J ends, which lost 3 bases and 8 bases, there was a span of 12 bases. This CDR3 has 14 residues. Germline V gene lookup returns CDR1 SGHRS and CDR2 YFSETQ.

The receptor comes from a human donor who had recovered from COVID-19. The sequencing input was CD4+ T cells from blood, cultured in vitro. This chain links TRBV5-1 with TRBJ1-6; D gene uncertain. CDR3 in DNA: TGCGCCAGCAGCTCCCTGGTCGGGGATTCACCCCTCCACTTT. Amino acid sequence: CASSSLVGDSPLHF.